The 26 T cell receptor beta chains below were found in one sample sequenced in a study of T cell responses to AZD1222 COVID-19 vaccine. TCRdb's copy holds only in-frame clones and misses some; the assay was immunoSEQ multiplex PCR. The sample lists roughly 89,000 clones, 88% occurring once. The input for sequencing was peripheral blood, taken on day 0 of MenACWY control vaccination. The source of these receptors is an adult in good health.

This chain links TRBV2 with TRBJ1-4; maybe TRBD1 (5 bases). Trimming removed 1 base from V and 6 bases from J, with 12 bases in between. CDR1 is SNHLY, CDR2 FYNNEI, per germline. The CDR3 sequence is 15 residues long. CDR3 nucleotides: TGTGCCAGCAGTGAAGAGACAGTGTGGGATGAAAAACTGTTTTTT. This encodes CASSEETVWDEKLFF.

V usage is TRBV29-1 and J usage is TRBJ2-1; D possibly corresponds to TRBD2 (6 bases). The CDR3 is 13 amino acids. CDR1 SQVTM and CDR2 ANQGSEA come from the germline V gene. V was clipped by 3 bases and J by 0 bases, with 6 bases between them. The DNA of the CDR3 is TGCAGCGTTGAGACTAGCTCCTACAATGAGCAGTTCTTC. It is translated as CSVETSSYNEQFF.

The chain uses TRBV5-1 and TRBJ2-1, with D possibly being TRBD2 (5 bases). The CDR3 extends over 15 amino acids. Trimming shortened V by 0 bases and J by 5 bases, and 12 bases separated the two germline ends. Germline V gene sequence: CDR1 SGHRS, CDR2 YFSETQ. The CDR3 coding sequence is TGCGCCAGCAGCTTGGTGTCGGGGAGCCACAATGAGCAGTTCTTC. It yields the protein CASSLVSGSHNEQFF.

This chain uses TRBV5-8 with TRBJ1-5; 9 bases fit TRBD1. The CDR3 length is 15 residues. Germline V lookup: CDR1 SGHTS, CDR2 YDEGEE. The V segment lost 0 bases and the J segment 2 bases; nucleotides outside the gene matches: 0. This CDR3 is CASSLGTGGNQPQHF. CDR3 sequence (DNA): TGTGCCAGCAGCTTGGGGACAGGGGGCAATCAGCCCCAGCATTTT. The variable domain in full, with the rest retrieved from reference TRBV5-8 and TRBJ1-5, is EAGVTQSPTHLIKTRGQQATLRCSPISGHTSVYWYQQALGLGLQFLLWYDEGEERNRGNFPPRFSGRQFPNYSSELNVNALELEDSALYLCASSLGTGGNQPQHFGDGTRLSIL.

The CDR3 region has the DNA TGTGCCAGCAGCCCCGGGGAAACCAAGACCAATGAGCAGTTCTTC. This codes for CASSPGETKTNEQFF. V gene TRBV7-2 combines with J gene TRBJ2-1; D perhaps matches TRBD2 (5 bases). The CDR3 has 15 amino acids. Germline V gene lookup returns CDR1 SGHTA and CDR2 FQGNSA. With 5 bases removed from V and 6 bases from J, the gap between germline ends came to 17 bases.

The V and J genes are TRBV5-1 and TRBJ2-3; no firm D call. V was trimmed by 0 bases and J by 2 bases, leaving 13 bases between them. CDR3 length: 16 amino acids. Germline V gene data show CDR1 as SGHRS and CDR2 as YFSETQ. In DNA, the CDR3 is TGCGCCAGCAGCTTGGAGGTGACTCTGAACACAGATACGCAGTATTTT. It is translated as CASSLEVTLNTDTQYF.

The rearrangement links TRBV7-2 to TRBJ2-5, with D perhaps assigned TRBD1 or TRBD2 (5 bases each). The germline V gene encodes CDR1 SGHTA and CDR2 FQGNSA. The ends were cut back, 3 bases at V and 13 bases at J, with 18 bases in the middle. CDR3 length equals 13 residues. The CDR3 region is CASSFEGPTERYF. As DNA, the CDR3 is TGTGCCAGCAGCTTTGAGGGACCGACCGAGCGGTACTTC.

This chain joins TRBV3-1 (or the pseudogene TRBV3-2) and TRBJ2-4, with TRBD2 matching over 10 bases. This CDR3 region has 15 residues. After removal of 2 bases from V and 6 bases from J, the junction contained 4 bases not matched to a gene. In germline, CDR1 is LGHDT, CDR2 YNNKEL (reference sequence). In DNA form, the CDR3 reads TGTGCCAGCAGCCAACTAAGGACTAGCGGAAACATTCAGTACTTC. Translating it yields CASSQLRTSGNIQYF.

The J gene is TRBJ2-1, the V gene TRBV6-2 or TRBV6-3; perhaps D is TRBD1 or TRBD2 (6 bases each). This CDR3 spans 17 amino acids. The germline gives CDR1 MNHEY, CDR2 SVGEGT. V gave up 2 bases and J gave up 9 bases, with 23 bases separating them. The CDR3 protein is CASSYPIGGIEASEQFF. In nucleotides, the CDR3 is TGTGCCAGCAGTTACCCCATAGGGGGGATAGAAGCAAGTGAGCAGTTCTTC.

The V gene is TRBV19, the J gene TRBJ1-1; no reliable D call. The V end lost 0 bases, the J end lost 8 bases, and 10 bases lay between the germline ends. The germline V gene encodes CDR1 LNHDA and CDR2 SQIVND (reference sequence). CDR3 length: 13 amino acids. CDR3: CASSIDQGWEAFF. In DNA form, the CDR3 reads TGTGCCAGTAGTATAGATCAAGGTTGGGAAGCTTTCTTT. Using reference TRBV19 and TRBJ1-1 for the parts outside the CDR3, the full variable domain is DGGITQSPKYLFRKEGQNVTLSCEQNLNHDAMYWYRQDPGQGLRLIYYSQIVNDFQKGDIAEGYSVSREKKESFPLTVTSAQKNPTAFYLCASSIDQGWEAFFGQGTRLTVV.

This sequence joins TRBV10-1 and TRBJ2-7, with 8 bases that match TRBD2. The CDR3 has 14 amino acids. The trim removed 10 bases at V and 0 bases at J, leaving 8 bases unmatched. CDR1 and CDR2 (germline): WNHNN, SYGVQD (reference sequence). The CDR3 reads CATAKGLDSYEQYF. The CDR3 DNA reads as TGCGCCACCGCGAAGGGACTAGACTCCTACGAGCAGTACTTC.

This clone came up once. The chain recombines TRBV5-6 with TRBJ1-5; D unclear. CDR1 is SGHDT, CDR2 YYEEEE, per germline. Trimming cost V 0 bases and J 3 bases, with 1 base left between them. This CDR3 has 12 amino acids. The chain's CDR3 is CASSLDNQPQHF. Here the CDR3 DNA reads TGTGCCAGCAGCTTGGACAATCAGCCCCAGCATTTT.

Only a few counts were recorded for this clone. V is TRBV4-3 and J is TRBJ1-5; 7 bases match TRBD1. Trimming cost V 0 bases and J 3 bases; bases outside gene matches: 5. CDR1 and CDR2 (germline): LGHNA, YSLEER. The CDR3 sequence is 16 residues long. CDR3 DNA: TGCGCCAGCAGCCAAGATTGGGACAGTATCAATCAGCCCCAGCATTTT. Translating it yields CASSQDWDSINQPQHF.

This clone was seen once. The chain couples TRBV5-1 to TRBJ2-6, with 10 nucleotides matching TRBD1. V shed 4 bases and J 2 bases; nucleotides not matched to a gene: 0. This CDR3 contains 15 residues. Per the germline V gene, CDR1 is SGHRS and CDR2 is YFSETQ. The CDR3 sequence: CASSGTGAGANVLTF. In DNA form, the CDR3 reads TGCGCCAGCAGCGGGACAGGGGCTGGGGCCAACGTCCTGACTTTC.

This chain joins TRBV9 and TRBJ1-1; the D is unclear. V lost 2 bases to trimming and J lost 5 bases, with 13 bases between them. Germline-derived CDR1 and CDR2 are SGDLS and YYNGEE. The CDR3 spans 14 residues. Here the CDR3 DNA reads TGTGCCAGCAGCGTCCGGGCCGGGAGGACTGAAGCTTTCTTT. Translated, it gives CASSVRAGRTEAFF.

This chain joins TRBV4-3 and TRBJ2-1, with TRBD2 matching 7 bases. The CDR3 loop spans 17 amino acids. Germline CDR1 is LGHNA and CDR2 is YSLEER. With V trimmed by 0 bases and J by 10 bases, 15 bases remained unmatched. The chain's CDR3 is CASSQDEGLAAFGEQFF. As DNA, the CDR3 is TGCGCCAGCAGCCAAGATGAAGGGCTAGCGGCCTTCGGGGAGCAGTTCTTC.

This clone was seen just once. The CDR3 protein is CASTFSRQAPTDTQYF. The CDR3 bases are TGTGCCAGCACCTTTTCCCGACAGGCCCCCACAGATACGCAGTATTTT. V and J are TRBV28 and TRBJ2-3, with D maybe TRBD1 (6 bases). The CDR3 runs to 16 residues. Germline loops: CDR1 MDHEN, CDR2 SYDVKM. V was trimmed by 7 bases and J by 2 bases, leaving 19 bases between them.

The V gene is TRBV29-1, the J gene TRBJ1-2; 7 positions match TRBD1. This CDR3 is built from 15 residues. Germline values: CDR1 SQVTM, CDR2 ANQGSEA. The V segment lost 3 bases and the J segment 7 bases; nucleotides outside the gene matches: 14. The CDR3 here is CSVDGYPDRRAGYTF. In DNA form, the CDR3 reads TGCAGCGTTGACGGGTACCCGGACAGGAGAGCTGGCTACACCTTC.

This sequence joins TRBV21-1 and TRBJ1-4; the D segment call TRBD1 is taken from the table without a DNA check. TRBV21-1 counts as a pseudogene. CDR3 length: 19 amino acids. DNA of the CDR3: TGTGCCAGCAGCAAAAAGCCCCTAAGGGTAGGGGCCCCTAATGAAAAACTGTTTTTT. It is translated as CASSKKPLRVGAPNEKLFF.

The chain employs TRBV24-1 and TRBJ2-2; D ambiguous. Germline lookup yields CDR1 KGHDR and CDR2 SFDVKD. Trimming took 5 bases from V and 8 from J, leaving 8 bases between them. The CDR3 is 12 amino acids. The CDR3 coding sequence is TGTGCCACCAGTGCGAGTATTGGGGAGCTGTTTTTT. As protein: CATSASIGELFF.

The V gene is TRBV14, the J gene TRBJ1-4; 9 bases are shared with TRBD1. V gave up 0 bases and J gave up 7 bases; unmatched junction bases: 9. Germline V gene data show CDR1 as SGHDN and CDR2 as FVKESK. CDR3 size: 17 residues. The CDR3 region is CASSQDRGTGRFEKLFF. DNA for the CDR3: TGTGCCAGCAGCCAAGATCGGGGGACAGGGCGGTTTGAAAAACTGTTTTTT.

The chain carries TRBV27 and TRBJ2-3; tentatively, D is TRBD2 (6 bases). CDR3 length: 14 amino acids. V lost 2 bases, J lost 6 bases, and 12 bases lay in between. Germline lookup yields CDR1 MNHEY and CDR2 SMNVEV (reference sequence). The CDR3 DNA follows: TGTGCCAGCAGTTTAAGGTCGGGAGAGGATACGCAGTATTTT. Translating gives CASSLRSGEDTQYF.

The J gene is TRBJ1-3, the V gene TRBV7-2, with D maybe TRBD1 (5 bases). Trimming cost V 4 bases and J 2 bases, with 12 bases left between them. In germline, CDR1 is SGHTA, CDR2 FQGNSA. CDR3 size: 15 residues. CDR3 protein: CASSYFQGTGNTIYF. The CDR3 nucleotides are TGTGCCAGCAGCTACTTTCAGGGAACTGGAAACACCATATATTTT.

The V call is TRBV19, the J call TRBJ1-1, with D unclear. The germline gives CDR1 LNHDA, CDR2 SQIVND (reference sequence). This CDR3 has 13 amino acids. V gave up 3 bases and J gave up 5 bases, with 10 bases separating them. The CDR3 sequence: CASSMGSGTEAFF. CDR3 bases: TGTGCCAGTAGTATGGGCAGTGGGACTGAAGCTTTCTTT.

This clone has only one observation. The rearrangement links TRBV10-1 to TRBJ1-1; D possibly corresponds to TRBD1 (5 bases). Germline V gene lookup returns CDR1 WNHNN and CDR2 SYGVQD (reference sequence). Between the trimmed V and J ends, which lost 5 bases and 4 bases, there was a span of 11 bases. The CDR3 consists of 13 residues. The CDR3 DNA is TGCGCCAGCAGTCCGGGGCAGGGCACTGAAGCTTTCTTT. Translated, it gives CASSPGQGTEAFF.

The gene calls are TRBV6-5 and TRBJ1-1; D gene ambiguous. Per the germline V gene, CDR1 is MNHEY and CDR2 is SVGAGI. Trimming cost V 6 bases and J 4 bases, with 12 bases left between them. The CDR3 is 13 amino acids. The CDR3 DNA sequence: TGTGCCAGCAGCCCGCCTTCGGTCACTGAAGCTTTCTTT. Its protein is CASSPPSVTEAFF.